The 2 T cell receptor beta chains below come from one sample, sequenced in a study of T cells after yellow fever vaccination. MiXCR was run by TCRdb on the 5' RACE reads, yielding one entry per CDR3 protein. The top ten clones hold roughly 15% of a sample with some 300,000 distinct CDR3 sequences, roughly 8.4% of them seen once. The sample consisted of PBMCs, taken about 41 days after the first yellow fever vaccination. The receptor source for this set is a man younger than 35 who received the YFV17D yellow fever vaccine.

The gene calls are TRBV20-1 and TRBJ2-7, with 9 bases matching TRBD1. With V trimmed by 4 bases and J by 4 bases, 14 bases remained unmatched. Germline values: CDR1 DFQATT, CDR2 SNEGSKA (reference sequence). The CDR3 runs to 16 residues. In nucleotides, the CDR3 is TGCAGTGCTATGGAGTACCAACAGGGGGCTGGGTACGAGCAGTACGTC. Translating it yields CSAMEYQQGAGYEQYV.

This clonotype was detected ten times or more. The chain uses TRBV9 and TRBJ1-4; 8 bases fit TRBD1. The V and J ends lost 4 bases and 4 bases, in that order; junction bases with no gene match: 6. CDR1 is SGDLS and CDR2 is YYNGEE in the germline V gene. The CDR3 has 15 residues. CDR3 in DNA: TGTGCCAGCAGCCCCCGACAGGGGATTAATGAAAAACTGTTTTTT. As protein: CASSPRQGINEKLFF.